These 15 T cell receptor beta chains came from one sample sequenced in a study of molecular identifiers for immune sequencing clone quantification. From the PCR reads, TCRdb called clonotypes with MiXCR, one entry per CDR3 protein. The sample includes under 800,000 distinct CDR3 sequences, about 25% seen only once; the top ten take about 0.8%. The sequenced material came from naive CD8+ T cells from blood, with Jurkat cell RNA spiked in. The sample's subset: FACS-sorted CD8+CD4-CCR7+CD45RA+ naive T cells. The receptors derive from a human donor in good health. Some libraries in this study had Jurkat cell RNA spiked in.

Many counts were recorded for this clonotype. This chain links TRBV7-2 with TRBJ2-3; D is perhaps TRBD1 (5 bases). V was trimmed by 1 base and J by 0 bases, leaving 11 bases between them. The CDR3 runs 16 residues. Per the germline V gene, CDR1 is SGHTA and CDR2 is FQGNSA. The CDR3, as DNA: TGTGCCAGCAGCTTAGGTGTCAGGGCTAGCACAGATACGCAGTATTTT. This gives the protein CASSLGVRASTDTQYF. Supplemented by reference TRBV7-2 and TRBJ2-3, the full variable domain reads GAGVSQSPSNKVTEKGKDVELRCDPISGHTALYWYRQSLGQGLEFLIYFQGNSAPDKSGLPSDRFSAERTGGSVSTLTIQRTQQEDSAVYLCASSLGVRASTDTQYFGPGTRLTVL.

At least ten counts were recorded for this clonotype. DNA of the CDR3: TGTGCCACCAGTGATGGTCAGCGGGAGGGCACAGATACGCAGTATTTT. Amino acids: CATSDGQREGTDTQYF. This rearrangement joins TRBV24-1 to TRBJ2-3, with 9 bases lining up with TRBD2. Germline CDR1 and CDR2: KGHDR and SFDVKD. CDR3 length: 16 amino acids. V was clipped by 3 bases and J by 1 base; unmatched bases: 4.

The chain is built from TRBV20-1 and TRBJ2-2; 10 bases agree with TRBD1. J was trimmed by 5 bases and V by 2 bases; bases with no gene match: 5. The CDR3 covers 15 residues. CDR1 is DFQATT, CDR2 SNEGSKA, per germline (reference sequence). The DNA for the CDR3 is TGCAGTGCTAGACCGAGGACAGGGGGGACCGGGGAGCTGTTTTTT. Translation: CSARPRTGGTGELFF.

This clonotype has only one observation. This clone may be a read error of a much larger clone one base away. This CDR3 is CAISESGTLNAEAFF. CDR3 nucleotides: TGTGCCATCAGTGAGTCGGGCACCCTGAACGCTGAAGCTTTCTTT. The chain employs TRBV10-3 and TRBJ1-1; D is unclear. In germline, CDR1 is ENHRY, CDR2 SYGVKD. This CDR3 has 15 residues.

To note about this clonotype: A much larger clone lies one base from this, so it may be a read error. The V and J genes are TRBV5-4 and TRBJ2-7, with D unclear. CDR3 size: 13 residues. Germline loops: CDR1 SGHNT, CDR2 YYREEE (reference sequence). V was cut by 1 base and J by 4 bases, with 9 bases left in between. Here the CDR3 reads CASSLCNEYEQYF. The CDR3 coding sequence is TGTGCCAGCAGCTTGTGCAACGAATACGAGCAGTACTTC.

The chain recombines TRBV7-9 with TRBJ2-5; 10 bases fit TRBD2. This CDR3 comprises 16 residues. Per germline, CDR1 SEHNR and CDR2 FQNEAQ (reference sequence). The trim removed 5 bases at V and 1 base at J, leaving 7 bases unmatched. CDR3 region: CASSPTSGARQETQYF. The CDR3 DNA follows: TGTGCCAGCAGCCCCACTAGCGGGGCGCGCCAAGAGACCCAGTACTTC.

Notes on this clonotype: A much larger clone differs from this one at a single base, so this may be a read error. The V gene is TRBV7-9, the J gene TRBJ2-5, with D perhaps matching TRBD2 (6 bases). V lost 5 bases and J 7 bases, leaving 17 bases between the germline ends. CDR3 length: 14 amino acids. Germline assignment: CDR1 SEHNR and CDR2 FQNEAQ (reference sequence). This chain's CDR3 is CASSPRDSEVTQYF. The CDR3 DNA follows: TGTGCCAGCAGCCCGAGGGACTCCGAAGTGACCCAGTACTTC.

This clonotype showed up many times. The chain carries TRBV7-2 and TRBJ1-4; a weak D match, TRBD1 (5 bases). The CDR3 sequence is 14 residues long. Germline loops: CDR1 SGHTA, CDR2 FQGNSA. V was clipped by 5 bases and J by 8 bases, with 15 bases between them. DNA of the CDR3: TGTGCCAGCAGCCCCGAGGGGCTTAGAGAAAAACTGTTTTTT. Translating gives CASSPEGLREKLFF.

The sample holds a few counts of this clonotype. This chain links TRBV27 with TRBJ2-2; possibly TRBD2 for D (7 bases). Germline lookup yields CDR1 MNHEY and CDR2 SMNVEV (reference sequence). The CDR3 contains 13 residues. Trimming left V 7 bases short and J 9 bases short, with 15 bases between. The CDR3 coding sequence is TGTGCCAGCAAGGGGGGGGGACACCGGGAGCTGTTTTTT. This codes for CASKGGGHRELFF.

This clonotype was counted a few times. This chain uses TRBV10-1 with TRBJ2-7; 7 nucleotides agree with TRBD1. Germline loops: CDR1 WNHNN, CDR2 SYGVQD (reference sequence). Trimming took 2 bases from V and 4 from J; bases not matched to a gene: 5. This CDR3 has 14 residues. CDR3 nucleotide sequence: TGCGCCAGCAGTGAGGGGCAGGGGGTTTACGAGCAGTACTTC. Encoded protein: CASSEGQGVYEQYF.

This clonotype was detected only a few times. The gene calls are TRBV6-5 and TRBJ2-7; 8 bases map to TRBD2. Per the germline V gene, CDR1 is MNHEY and CDR2 is SVGAGI. The CDR3 extends over 15 amino acids. The V segment lost 2 bases and the J segment 4 bases; nucleotides outside the gene matches: 7. The CDR3 reads CASSYGSGGSYEQYF. CDR3 sequence (DNA): TGTGCCAGCAGTTACGGATCGGGAGGGTCTTACGAGCAGTACTTC.

This clonotype has just a few counts. The chain recombines TRBV3-1 with TRBJ2-7; D ambiguous. The CDR3 runs 14 residues. Germline V gives CDR1 LGHDT, CDR2 YNNKEL (reference sequence). The germline V and J ends were trimmed by 4 bases and 7 bases, with 17 bases remaining between them. Here the CDR3 DNA reads TGTGCCAGCAGCCCCGGGCAGTTCCCTGGAGAGCAGTACTTC. Translation gives CASSPGQFPGEQYF.

The rearrangement uses TRBV4-3 and TRBJ1-1, with a tentative D call TRBD1 (6 bases). CDR3 length equals 15 residues. Germline assignment: CDR1 LGHNA and CDR2 YSLEER. Trimming cost V 6 bases and J 5 bases, with 19 bases left between them. The CDR3 bases are TGCGCCAGCAGGGAAGACCGGGGGCGGGGAACTGAAGCTTTCTTT. Residues: CASREDRGRGTEAFF.

This clonotype was picked up a small number of times. The CDR3 ends on some other residue instead of the conserved phenylalanine or tryptophan, so this is likely a read error. The chain joins TRBV28 to TRBJ1-2; 9 bases are shared with TRBD1. With V trimmed by 5 bases and J by 6 bases, 7 bases remained unmatched. Germline CDR1 and CDR2: MDHEN and SYDVKM. The CDR3 extends over 14 amino acids. CDR3 loop: CASSLLGQGNGYTS. CDR3 DNA sequence: TGTGCCAGCAGTCTTCTGGGACAGGGCAATGGCTACACCTCC.

The J gene is TRBJ2-2, the V gene TRBV20-1, with D perhaps given as TRBD1 or TRBD2 (5 bases each). The CDR3 sequence is 15 residues long. Trimming removed 3 bases at V and 2 bases at J, with 13 bases between. The germline CDR1 and CDR2 sequences are DFQATT and SNEGSKA (reference sequence). The CDR3 sequence: CSASERQGNTGELFF. As DNA, the CDR3 is TGCAGTGCTAGTGAGCGGCAGGGTAACACCGGGGAGCTGTTTTTT.